This T cell receptor beta chain was captured in a study of T cells in Graves' hyperthyroidism and ophthalmopathy. Diagnoses were established using clinical symptoms, serum thyroxine and TRAb, thyroid ultrasound and orbital computed tomography. General study findings and limits: Blood samples included most of the expanded thyroid clonotypes exceeding 0.001.

Notes on this clonotype: Its antigen remains unknown.

TCR beta CDR3 sequences were amplified from RNA transcripts. TCR CDR3 regions were first amplified by RT-PCR with HTBI primers. Via MiXCR, TCRdb re-called the multiplex PCR reads, giving one row per CDR3 protein. The sample lists about 270,000 distinct CDR3 sequences; approximately 25% were seen once. The CDR3 runs to 13 residues. V lost 3 bases and J lost 3, with 8 bases in between. In germline, CDR1 is LNHNV, CDR2 YYDKDF (reference sequence). The chain combines TRBV15 with TRBJ2-5; D gene unclear. The receptor comes from a woman aged 40 to 50 with Graves' ophthalmopathy. Source material: blood. Written as DNA, the CDR3 is TGTGCCACCAGCAGCGGTGCGGAAGAGACCCAGTACTTC. It yields the protein CATSSGAEETQYF.